This T cell receptor beta chain came from a study of T cells in Graves' hyperthyroidism and ophthalmopathy. Study-level results: Most clonotypes expanded in the thyroid (above 0.001) were also present in blood. Ophthalmopathy, as predicted by the model, came a median 6.5 months after the prediction.

This CDR3 has 15 amino acids. Trimming took off 1 base at V and 2 bases at J, with 12 bases between the two ends. Germline V gene sequence: CDR1 SGHVS, CDR2 FQNEAQ. This clonotype was seen many times. Its cognate antigen is unknown. What was amplified from RNA transcripts were TCR beta CDR3 regions. In the first-round RT-PCR of the TCR CDR3, the HTBI primer set was used. Via MiXCR, TCRdb re-called the multiplex PCR reads, giving one row per CDR3 protein. Of approximately 530,000 distinct CDR3 sequences listed, 16% were seen once; the top ten hold 18%. The study excluded patients with uncontrolled infection, other autoimmune disease, pregnancy or lactation.

Input material: blood. The clonotype originates from a woman under 30 with Graves' hyperthyroidism. The rearrangement joins TRBV7-8 to TRBJ2-7, with D possibly being TRBD1 (6 bases). The CDR3 DNA reads TGTGCCAGCAGCTTAGGCTTCACAGGGCCCTACGAGCAGTACTTC. This sequence encodes CASSLGFTGPYEQYF.